This TCR beta chain originates from a study of blood T cell repertoires in COVID-19. Looking at the study overall: In each case, the material was cDNA or gDNA derived from T cells, B-cell-depleted T cells, or PBMCs.

Per the original data handling: Nucleated cell number was recorded as an estimate derived from reference gene primer amplification. Sequencing used immunoSEQ multiplex PCR; TCRdb keeps in-frame clones, though not all of them. The D gene and trimming were derived from the DNA, and the V and J assignments and clone size from that table. Of 150,000 to 200,000 clones in the sample, around 88% were seen once. Recruits, aged about 18 to 90 years, lived in 24 US areas. Participants reported their clinical history, and cohort assignment relied on those reports. The sequence came from a woman in her forties or fifties in a cohort exposed to, infected with or recovered from COVID-19 (not recorded which). The sequencing sample was made of PBMCs or T cells enriched from blood (not recorded which).

CDR3 sequence (DNA): TGTGCCAGCAGCTCGCTGGGCCAGGCCAAAAACATTCAGTACTTC. Amino acids: CASSSLGQAKNIQYF. The rearrangement uses TRBV7-2 and TRBJ2-4; no clear D. The CDR3 covers 15 residues. Germline lookup yields CDR1 SGHTA and CDR2 FQGNSA. Trimming left V 4 bases short and J 1 base short, with 11 bases between.